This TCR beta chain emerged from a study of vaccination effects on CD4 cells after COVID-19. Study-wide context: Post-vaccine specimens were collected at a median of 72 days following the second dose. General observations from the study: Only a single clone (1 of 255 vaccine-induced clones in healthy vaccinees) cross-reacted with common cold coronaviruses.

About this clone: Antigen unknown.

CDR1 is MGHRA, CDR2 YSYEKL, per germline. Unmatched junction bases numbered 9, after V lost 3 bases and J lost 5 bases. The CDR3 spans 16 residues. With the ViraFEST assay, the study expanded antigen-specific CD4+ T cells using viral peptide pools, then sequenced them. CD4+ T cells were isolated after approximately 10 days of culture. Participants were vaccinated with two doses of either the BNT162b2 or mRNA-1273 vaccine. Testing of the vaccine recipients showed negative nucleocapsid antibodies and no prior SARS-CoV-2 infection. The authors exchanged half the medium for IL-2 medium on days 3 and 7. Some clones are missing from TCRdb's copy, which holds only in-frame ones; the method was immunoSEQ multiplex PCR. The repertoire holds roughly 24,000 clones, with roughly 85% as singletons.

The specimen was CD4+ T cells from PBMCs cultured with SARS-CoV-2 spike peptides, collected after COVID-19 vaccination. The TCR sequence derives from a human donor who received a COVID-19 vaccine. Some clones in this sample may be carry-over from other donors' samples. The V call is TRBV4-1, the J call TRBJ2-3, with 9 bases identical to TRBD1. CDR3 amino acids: CASSQDRTGAQDTQYF. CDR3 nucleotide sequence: TGCGCCAGCAGCCAGGATAGGACAGGGGCCCAAGATACGCAGTATTTT.